This TCR beta chain was retrieved from a study of T cell changes during pregnancy in multiple sclerosis. Sequenced by immunoSEQ multiplex PCR; TCRdb stores in-frame clones only, minus some. The repertoire consists of about 100,000 clones, with 90% to 95% occurring once and the leading ten covering around 0.9%. The junction had 9 bases not matched to a gene; V was cut back by 5 bases and J by 7 bases. This CDR3 contains 17 residues. Per germline, CDR1 SGHVS and CDR2 FQNEAQ. The origin of this receptor is a female donor with multiple sclerosis, enrolled in a pregnancy study. The chain has TRBV7-8 and TRBJ2-1; TRBD2 matches at 15 bases. Sequenced material: peripheral blood, taken before pregnancy. The CDR3 DNA follows: TGTGCCAGCAGCCAGGGACTAGCGGGAGGAGGGGAAAATGAGCAGTTCTTC. Amino acid sequence: CASSQGLAGGGENEQFF.